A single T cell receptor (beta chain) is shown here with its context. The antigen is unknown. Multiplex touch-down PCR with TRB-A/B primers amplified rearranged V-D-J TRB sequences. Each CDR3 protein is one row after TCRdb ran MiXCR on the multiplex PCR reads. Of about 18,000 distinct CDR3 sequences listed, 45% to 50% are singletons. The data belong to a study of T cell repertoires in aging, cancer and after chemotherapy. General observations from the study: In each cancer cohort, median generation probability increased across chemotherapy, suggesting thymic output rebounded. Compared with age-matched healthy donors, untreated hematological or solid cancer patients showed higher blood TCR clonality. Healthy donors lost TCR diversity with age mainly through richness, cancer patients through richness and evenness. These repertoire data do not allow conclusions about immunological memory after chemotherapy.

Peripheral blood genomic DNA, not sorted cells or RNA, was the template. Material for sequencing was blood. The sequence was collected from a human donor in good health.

The CDR3 protein is CASSPHTSANGNEQFF. In DNA, the CDR3 is TGTGCCAGCAGCCCCCACACTAGCGCGAACGGGAATGAGCAGTTCTTC. V gene TRBV12-3 or TRBV12-4 combines with J gene TRBJ2-1, with TRBD2 matching over 7 bases. V lost 6 bases to trimming and J lost 7 bases; unmatched junction nucleotides: 15. There are 16 residues in the CDR3.